This TCR beta chain was identified in a study of beta chain features in type 1 diabetes. CDR1 is SGHAT, CDR2 FQNNGV, per germline. V lost 4 bases to trimming and J lost 12 bases, with 13 bases between them. The CDR3 is 12 residues long. Findings of the study overall: All four CD4+ subsets of Type 1 diabetes patients contained TCRB CDR3s that were moderately but significantly shorter.

This clone was counted between two and nine times. Its target is unknown. What was sequenced were expressed TCRB transcripts, since all of the isolated RNA had been reverse transcribed. Measured with immunoSEQ multiplex PCR; TCRdb has only the in-frame clones, and not every one. This table has around 710,000 clones, around 12% appearing once. This chain connects TRBV11-2 to TRBJ2-1, with D possibly being TRBD1 or TRBD2 (6 bases each). The sequence derives from a man aged 30 to 45 with type 1 diabetes. Sequenced material: naive CD4+ T cells from blood. The CDR3 is CASSSEGGRQFF. CDR3 DNA: TGTGCCAGCAGCTCCGAGGGGGGCAGGCAGTTCTTC. The full variable domain, in which reference TRBV11-2 and TRBJ2-1 provide the parts outside the CDR3, is EAGVAQSPRYKIIEKRQSVAFWCNPISGHATLYWYQQILGQGPKLLIQFQNNGVVDDSQLPKDRFSAERLKGVDSTLKIQPAKLEDSAVYLCASSSEGGRQFFGPGTRLTVL.